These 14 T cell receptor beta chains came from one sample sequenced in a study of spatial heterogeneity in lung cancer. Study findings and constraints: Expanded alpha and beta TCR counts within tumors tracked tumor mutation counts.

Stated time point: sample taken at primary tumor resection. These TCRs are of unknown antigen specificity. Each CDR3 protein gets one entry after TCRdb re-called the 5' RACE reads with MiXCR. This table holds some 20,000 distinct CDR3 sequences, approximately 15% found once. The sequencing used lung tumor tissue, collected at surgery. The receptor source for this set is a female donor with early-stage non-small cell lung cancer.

The CDR3 spells CASSYPTRSGTSTDTQYF. CDR3 nucleotides: TGTGCCAGCAGTTACCCTACCCGTAGCGGGACTAGCACAGATACGCAGTATTTT. The chain uses TRBV6-6 and TRBJ2-3, with TRBD2 matching 8 bases. There are 18 residues in the CDR3. V was pared by 2 bases and J by 0 bases, with 10 bases of the junction left unmatched. Per germline, CDR1 MNHNY and CDR2 SVGAGI (reference sequence).

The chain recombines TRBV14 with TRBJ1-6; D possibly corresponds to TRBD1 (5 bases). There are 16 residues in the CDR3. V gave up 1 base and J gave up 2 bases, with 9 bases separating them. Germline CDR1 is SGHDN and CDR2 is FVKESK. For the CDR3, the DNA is TGTGCCAGCAGCCAAGTCGGGACGGCCTATAATTCACCCCTCCACTTT. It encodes CASSQVGTAYNSPLHF.

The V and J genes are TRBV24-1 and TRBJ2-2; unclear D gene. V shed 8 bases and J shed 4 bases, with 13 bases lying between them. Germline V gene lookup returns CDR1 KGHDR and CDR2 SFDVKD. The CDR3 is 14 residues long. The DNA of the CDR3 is TGTGCCACCAATCGTGGGCCGGCCACCGGGGAGCTGTTTTTT. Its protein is CATNRGPATGELFF.

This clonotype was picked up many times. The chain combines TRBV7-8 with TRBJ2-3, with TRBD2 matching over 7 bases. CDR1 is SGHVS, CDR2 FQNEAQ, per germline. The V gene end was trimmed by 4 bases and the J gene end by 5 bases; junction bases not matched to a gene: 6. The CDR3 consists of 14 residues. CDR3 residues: CASSWSPGGDTQYF. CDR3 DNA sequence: TGTGCCAGCAGCTGGTCACCGGGGGGAGATACGCAGTATTTT.

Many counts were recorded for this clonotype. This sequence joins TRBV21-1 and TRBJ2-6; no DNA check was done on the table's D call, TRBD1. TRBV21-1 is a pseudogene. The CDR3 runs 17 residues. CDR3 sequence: CASSLGQGLSGANVLTF. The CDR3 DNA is TGTGCCAGCAGCCTGGGACAGGGGTTATCCGGGGCCAACGTCCTGACTTTC.

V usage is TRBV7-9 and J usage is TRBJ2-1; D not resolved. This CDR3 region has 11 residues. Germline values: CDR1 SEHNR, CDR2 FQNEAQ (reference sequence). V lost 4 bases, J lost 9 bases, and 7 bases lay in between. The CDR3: CASSSRTEQFF. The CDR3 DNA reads TGTGCCAGCAGCTCACGGACTGAGCAGTTCTTC.

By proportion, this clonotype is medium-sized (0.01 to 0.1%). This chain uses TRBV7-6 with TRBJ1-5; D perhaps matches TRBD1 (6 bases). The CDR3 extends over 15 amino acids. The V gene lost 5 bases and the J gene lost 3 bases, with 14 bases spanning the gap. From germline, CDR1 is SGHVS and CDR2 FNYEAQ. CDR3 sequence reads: CASSLRQGPNQPQHF. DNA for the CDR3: TGTGCCAGCAGCCTAAGGCAGGGGCCCAATCAGCCCCAGCATTTT.

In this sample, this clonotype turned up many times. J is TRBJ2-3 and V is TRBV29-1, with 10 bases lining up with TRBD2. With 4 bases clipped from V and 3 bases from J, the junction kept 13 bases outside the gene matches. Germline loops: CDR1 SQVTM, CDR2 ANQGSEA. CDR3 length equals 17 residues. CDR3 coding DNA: TGCAGCGTTGCCGGACTAGCGGTCCCCCTATTGACAGATACGCAGTATTTT. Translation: CSVAGLAVPLLTDTQYF.

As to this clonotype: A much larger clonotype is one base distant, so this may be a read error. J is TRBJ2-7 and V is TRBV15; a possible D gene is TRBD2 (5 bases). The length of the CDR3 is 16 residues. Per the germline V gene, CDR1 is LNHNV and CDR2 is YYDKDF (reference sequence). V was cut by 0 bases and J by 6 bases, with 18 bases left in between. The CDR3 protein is CATSRDTDGGSSEQYF. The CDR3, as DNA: TGTGCCACCAGCAGAGATACGGACGGAGGTTCTAGCGAGCAGTACTTC.

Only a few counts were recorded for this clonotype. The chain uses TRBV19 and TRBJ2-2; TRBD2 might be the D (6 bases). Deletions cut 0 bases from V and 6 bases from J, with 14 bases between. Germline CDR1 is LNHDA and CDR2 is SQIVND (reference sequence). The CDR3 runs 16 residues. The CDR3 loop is CASSIEAGSFAGELFF. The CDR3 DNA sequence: TGTGCCAGTAGTATAGAGGCGGGAAGCTTCGCCGGGGAGCTGTTTTTT.

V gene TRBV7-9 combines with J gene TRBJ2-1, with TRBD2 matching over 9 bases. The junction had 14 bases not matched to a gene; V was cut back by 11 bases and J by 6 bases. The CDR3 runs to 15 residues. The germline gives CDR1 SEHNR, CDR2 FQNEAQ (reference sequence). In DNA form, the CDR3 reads TGTGCCTTCCAAGGTAGTAGCGGGAGTCTCAATGAGCAGTTCTTC. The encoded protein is CAFQGSSGSLNEQFF.

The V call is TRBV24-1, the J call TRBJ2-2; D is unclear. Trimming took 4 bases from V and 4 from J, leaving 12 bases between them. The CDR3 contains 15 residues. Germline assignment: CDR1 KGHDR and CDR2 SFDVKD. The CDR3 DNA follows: TGTGCCACCAGTGACCCCACTCTACCCACCGGGGAGCTGTTTTTT. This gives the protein CATSDPTLPTGELFF.

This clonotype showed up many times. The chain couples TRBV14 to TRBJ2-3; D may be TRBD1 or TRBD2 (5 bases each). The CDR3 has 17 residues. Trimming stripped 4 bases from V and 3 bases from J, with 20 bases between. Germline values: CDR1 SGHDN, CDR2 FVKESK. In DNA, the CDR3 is TGTGCCAGCAGCCCCCCGTGGGGGAGCGCACAAACAGATACGCAGTATTTT. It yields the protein CASSPPWGSAQTDTQYF.

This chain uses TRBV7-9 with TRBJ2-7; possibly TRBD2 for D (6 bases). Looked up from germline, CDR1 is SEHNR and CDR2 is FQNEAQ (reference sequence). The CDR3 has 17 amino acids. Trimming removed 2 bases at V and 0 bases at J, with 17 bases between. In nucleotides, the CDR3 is TGTGCCAGCAGCTTAAGTGGGGGGAGCTCCAGCTCCTACGAGCAGTACTTC. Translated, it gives CASSLSGGSSSSYEQYF.